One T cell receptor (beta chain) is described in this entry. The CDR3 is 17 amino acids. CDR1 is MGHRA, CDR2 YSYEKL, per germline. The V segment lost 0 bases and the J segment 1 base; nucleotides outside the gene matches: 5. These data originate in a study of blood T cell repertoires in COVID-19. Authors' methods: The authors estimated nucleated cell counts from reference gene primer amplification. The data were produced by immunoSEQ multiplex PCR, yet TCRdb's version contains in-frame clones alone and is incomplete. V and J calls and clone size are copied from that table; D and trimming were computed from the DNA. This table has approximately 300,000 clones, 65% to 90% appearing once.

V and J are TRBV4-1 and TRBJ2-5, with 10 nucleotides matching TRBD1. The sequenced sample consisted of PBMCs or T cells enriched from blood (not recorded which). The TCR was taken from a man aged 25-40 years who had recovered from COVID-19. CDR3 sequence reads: CASSQDRTGGIQETQYF. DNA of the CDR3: TGCGCCAGCAGCCAAGATCGGACAGGGGGTATCCAAGAGACCCAGTACTTC.